This TCR beta chain was recovered during a study of CD8+ T cells in alopecia areata. Study-level background: The drug, oral tofacitinib, was given to treated patients at 5 to 10 mg twice daily. Severity scoring for treated patients was based on the percentage of affected scalp area.

Whole-study findings and limits: Clonality in the scalp and expanded CD8+ clones ranked among the top 100 were significantly decreased by tofacitinib.

Treatment reported: oral pan-JAK inhibitor, 5-10 mg twice daily. Alopecia areata patients provided lesional scalp punch biopsies and peripheral blood. This CDR3 contains 13 residues. Germline V CDR1 and CDR2: MNHEY, SMNVEV (reference sequence). V lost 6 bases and J 8 bases, leaving 16 bases between the germline ends. Reverse transcription of extracted RNA yielded cDNA, which provided the sequencing template. Profiling relied on immunoSEQ multiplex PCR, and the TCRdb table lists in-frame clones only, not all of them. The table has approximately 200,000 clones, 60% to 70% seen once. Remarks on this clone: Its antigen is not identified.

The sample was CD4+ T cells sorted from blood, taken at week 4, from a patient treated with tofacitinib. The rearrangement joins TRBV27 to TRBJ1-2; possible D gene TRBD1, 6 bases. This TCR was recovered from a human donor with alopecia areata. CDR3 sequence (DNA): TGTGCCAGCAGGGACAGAAGGGGTTGGGGCTACACCTTC. Translated: CASRDRRGWGYTF.